The next 9 T cell receptor beta chains were all read from a single sample in a study of T cell responses to AZD1222 COVID-19 vaccine (dated by TCRdb to the early 2020s). The library was generated by the immunoSEQ multiplex PCR assay. Held by TCRdb, this immuneACCESS table contains in-frame sequences only and omits some clones. Under half of the omission traces to an unresolved V gene where checked; the cause of the rest is unknown. This sample has 130,000 or so clones in its table, and around 94% of those were observed once. Around 7% of the sample comes from the top ten. Reading the label with the study, this specimen's time point is: baseline before first vaccination. Sequenced here: peripheral blood, sampled on day 0 of AZD1222 vaccination. Receptors originate from an adult in good health.

The chain employs TRBV7-2 and TRBJ1-1; TRBD1 is a possible D gene (5 bases). The CDR3 covers 15 residues. Germline assignment: CDR1 SGHTA and CDR2 FQGNSA. Trimming removed 2 bases at V and 8 bases at J, with 18 bases between. CDR3 in DNA: TGTGCCAGCAGCTTACAATTTGCCCTGGGGGTGGAAGCTTTCTTT. This translates into CASSLQFALGVEAFF.

With respect to this clone: Sequence at one end of the junction differs from germline and may be a read error. The chain is built from TRBV2 and TRBJ1-3, with 8 bases lining up with TRBD1. This CDR3 region has 15 residues. The germline V gene encodes CDR1 SNHLY and CDR2 FYNNEI. CDR3 coding DNA: TGTGCCAGCAGCGAAGAATGGACAGGGGGAAACACCATATATTTT. Its protein is CASSEEWTGGNTIYF.

The chain links TRBV7-8 to TRBJ1-3; TRBD1 might be the D (5 bases). The CDR3 has 17 amino acids. The germline V and J ends were trimmed by 5 bases and 1 base, with 18 bases remaining between them. CDR1 SGHVS and CDR2 FQNEAQ come from the germline V gene. CDR3 residues: CASSPRVGGRSGNTIYF. DNA for the CDR3: TGTGCCAGCAGCCCCCGCGTGGGGGGGAGATCTGGAAACACCATATATTTT.

The V gene is TRBV9, the J gene TRBJ1-2; possibly TRBD1 for D (5 bases). Germline V gives CDR1 SGDLS, CDR2 YYNGEE. The CDR3 covers 14 residues. Deletions cut 4 bases from V and 8 bases from J, with 18 bases between. The DNA for the CDR3 is TGTGCCAGCAGCCCCCCTTCACCAGGGTCCGGCTACACCTTC. Its translation: CASSPPSPGSGYTF. The full variable domain, rest sourced from reference TRBV9 and TRBJ1-2, is DSGVTQTPKHLITATGQRVTLRCSPRSGDLSVYWYQQSLDQGLQFLIQYYNGEERAKGNILERFSAQQFPDLHSELNLSSLELGDSALYFCASSPPSPGSGYTFGSGTRLTVV.

This clone was observed a single time. The chain carries TRBV5-6 and TRBJ1-2; 7 bases align to TRBD1. J gave up 2 bases and V 0 bases, and 4 bases lay outside the gene matches. In germline, CDR1 is SGHDT, CDR2 YYEEEE. The CDR3 totals 15 residues. Written as DNA, the CDR3 is TGTGCCAGCAGCTTGGGCCTCAGGGGGAACTATGGCTACACCTTC. This translates into CASSLGLRGNYGYTF.

The V and J genes are TRBV7-8 and TRBJ2-2, with D maybe TRBD2 (6 bases). Germline-derived CDR1 and CDR2 are SGHVS and FQNEAQ. The V gene lost 4 bases and the J gene lost 1 base, with 7 bases spanning the gap. This CDR3 region has 14 residues. This CDR3 is CASSSRGNTGELFF. The CDR3 nucleotides read TGTGCCAGCAGCTCGCGGGGGAACACCGGGGAGCTGTTTTTT.

The J gene is TRBJ2-2, the V gene TRBV28; the D gene is possibly TRBD1 (5 bases). Deletions cut 6 bases from V and 2 bases from J, with 13 bases between. Germline CDR1 MDHEN, CDR2 SYDVKM. CDR3 length: 15 amino acids. The CDR3 coding sequence is TGTGCCAGCAGCTCCCCCGGACAAAACACCGGGGAGCTGTTTTTT. This translates into CASSSPGQNTGELFF.

The rearrangement links TRBV30 to TRBJ1-3; no firm D call. The CDR3 sequence is 14 residues long. CDR1 GTSNPN and CDR2 SVGIG come from the germline V gene (reference sequence). Trimming stripped 6 bases from V and 4 bases from J, with 16 bases between. The CDR3 DNA sequence: TGTGCCTGCCCCGCGGCGGGCTGGGGAAACACCATATATTTT. Translation: CACPAAGWGNTIYF.

The chain couples TRBV5-1 to TRBJ2-7; 11 bases are a match to TRBD2. CDR3 length: 15 amino acids. V lost 3 bases and J lost 3; bases outside the gene matches: 5. Germline V CDR1 and CDR2: SGHRS, YFSETQ. CDR3 DNA sequence: TGCGCCAGCAGCTCATCGCTAGCGGGAGGCTACGAGCAGTACTTC. Its protein is CASSSSLAGGYEQYF.